This T cell receptor beta chain was recorded in a study of T cell responses to AZD1222 COVID-19 vaccine. Per the germline V gene, CDR1 is ENHRY and CDR2 is SYGVKD. V was shortened by 8 bases and J by 3 bases, with 20 bases between the two germline ends. CDR3 length: 15 residues. Generated by immunoSEQ multiplex PCR, the TCRdb table keeps only in-frame clones and is missing some. The sample comprises more than 85,000 clones, 91% of which are singletons, and roughly 7% rests with the top ten. Here the sequenced sample was peripheral blood, taken on day 0 of AZD1222 vaccination. V and J are TRBV10-3 and TRBJ2-7, with D perhaps assigned TRBD1 or TRBD2 (6 bases each). This receptor was obtained from an adult in good health. The CDR3 here is CAIASPAGTSYEQYF. CDR3 DNA: TGTGCCATCGCCTCCCCCGCGGGGACAAGCTACGAGCAGTACTTC.